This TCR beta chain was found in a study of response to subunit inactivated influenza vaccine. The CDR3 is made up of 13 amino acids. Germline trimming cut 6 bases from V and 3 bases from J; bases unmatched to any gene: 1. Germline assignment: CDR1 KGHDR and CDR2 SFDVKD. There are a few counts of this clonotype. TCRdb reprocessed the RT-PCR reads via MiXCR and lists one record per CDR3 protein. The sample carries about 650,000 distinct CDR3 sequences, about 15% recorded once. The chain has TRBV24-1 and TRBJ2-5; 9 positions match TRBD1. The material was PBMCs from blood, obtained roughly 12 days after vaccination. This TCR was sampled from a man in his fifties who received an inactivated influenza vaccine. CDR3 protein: CATSRQGEETQYF. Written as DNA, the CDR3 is TGTGCCACCAGTCGACAGGGGGAAGAGACCCAGTACTTC.